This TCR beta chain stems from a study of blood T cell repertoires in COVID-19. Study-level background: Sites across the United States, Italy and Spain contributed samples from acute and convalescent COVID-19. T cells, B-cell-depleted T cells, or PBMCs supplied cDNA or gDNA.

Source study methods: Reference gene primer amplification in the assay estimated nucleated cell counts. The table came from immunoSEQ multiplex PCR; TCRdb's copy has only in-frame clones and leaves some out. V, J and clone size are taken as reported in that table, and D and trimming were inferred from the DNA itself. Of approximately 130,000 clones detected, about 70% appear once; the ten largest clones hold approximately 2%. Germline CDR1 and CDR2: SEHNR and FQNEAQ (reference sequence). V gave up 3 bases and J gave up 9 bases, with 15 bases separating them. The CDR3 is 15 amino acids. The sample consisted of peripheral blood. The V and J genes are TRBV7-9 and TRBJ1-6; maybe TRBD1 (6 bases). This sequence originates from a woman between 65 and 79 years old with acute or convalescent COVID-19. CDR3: CASSFPGRGASPLHF. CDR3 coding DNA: TGTGCCAGCAGCTTCCCTGGCAGGGGTGCTTCACCCCTCCACTTT.